The T cell receptor beta chain described here comes from a study of blood T cell repertoires in COVID-19. Turning to the study itself: Sites in the United States, Italy and Spain provided acute and convalescent COVID-19 samples. The cDNA or gDNA used as material had been derived from T cells, B-cell-depleted T cells, or PBMCs.

The CDR3 runs 14 residues. Deletions cut 6 bases from V and 2 bases from J, with 13 bases between. Germline V gene lookup returns CDR1 MNHNY and CDR2 SVGAGI (reference sequence). Patients in Seattle were enrolled during active infection, then followed longitudinally. Using immunoSEQ multiplex PCR, the repertoire was profiled, and TCRdb retains in-frame clones only, with some absent. The table shows fewer than 300,000 clones, with roughly 90% occurring only once. V usage is TRBV6-6 and J usage is TRBJ1-2; tentative D call: TRBD1 (5 bases). Sequenced sample: peripheral blood. This TCR was sampled from a woman aged 30 to 39 with COVID-19, enrolled during active disease. This CDR3 reads CASSLLGVNYGYTF. CDR3 coding DNA: TGTGCCAGCAGCCTCCTAGGGGTCAACTATGGCTACACCTTC.